Listed below are T cell receptor beta chains from one sample, sequenced in a study of identical twins' blood T cells. One entry per CDR3 protein, called by TCRdb with MiXCR from the 5' RACE reads. The table records fewer than 450,000 distinct CDR3 sequences, roughly 30% of them present only once. Sequenced input: PBMCs. These receptors were collected from a woman aged 18-55 years in good health. CDR3s include the opening cysteine and the closing phenylalanine or tryptophan. D genes are given only for firm matches. The size entry is marked missing in some rows and otherwise reads once, few, many or a size class.

-	TRBJ1-2	TRBV20-1	few	TGCAGTGCTGGTCGTGACAGCAACAATGGCTACACCTTC	CSAGRDSNNGYTF
-	TRBJ1-2	TRBV29-1	-	TGCAGCGTTGCTCATAGTTGGGCCTATGGCTACACCTTC	CSVAHSWAYGYTF
-	TRBJ1-6	TRBV6-2/TRBV6-3	-	TGTGCCAGCAGTTCATCAGAGGAAGGTTCACCCCTCCACTTT	CASSSSEEGSPLHF
TRBD1	TRBJ1-5	TRBV20-1	few	TGCAGTGCTAGGCCCCAGGGGGCGACTCTTTATAGCAATCAGCCCCAGCATTTT	CSARPQGATLYSNQPQHF
-	TRBJ1-1	TRBV20-1	few	TGCAGTTCGCTTGGGGGGGGGCCGAACGCGAACACTGAAGCTTTCTTT	CSSLGGGPNANTEAFF
-	TRBJ2-2	TRBV9	-	TGTGCCAGCAGCGGCACACGAAACACCGGGGAGCTGTTTTTT	CASSGTRNTGELFF
-	TRBJ1-5	TRBV6-6	many	TGTGCCAGCAGTTACGCAGTTCAGCCCCAGCATTTT	CASSYAVQPQHF
TRBD1	TRBJ2-2	TRBV10-3	-	TGTGCCATCAGTGGCGGACAGGGTCGGAGCACCGGGGAGCTGTTTTTT	CAISGGQGRSTGELFF
TRBD1	TRBJ1-2	TRBV28	-	TGTGCCAGCAGTCAGGGACAGGGGGATGGCTACACCTTC	CASSQGQGDGYTF
-	TRBJ1-2	TRBV14	-	TGTGCCAGCAGCCAAGTTTGGGCGGACTATGGCTACACCTTC	CASSQVWADYGYTF
-	TRBJ1-1	TRBV9	-	TGTGCCAGCAGCTCGACGGGAGACGCTTTCTTT	CASSSTGDAFF
-	TRBJ1-2	TRBV20-1	-	TGCAGTACTAGAGTGTACACCGTAGGTGATTATGGCTACACCTTC	CSTRVYTVGDYGYTF
TRBD1	TRBJ1-1	TRBV5-1	many	TGCGCCAGCAGCTTGGGTACAGGGGGAATGAACACTGAAGCTTTCTTT	CASSLGTGGMNTEAFF
-	TRBJ2-3	TRBV5-6	-	TGTGCCAGCAGCTTGAAGCTTACAGATACGCAGTATTTT	CASSLKLTDTQYF
-	TRBJ1-4	TRBV21-1	once	TGTGCCAGCAGCAACGGGTCGCCTAATGAAGAACTGTTTTTT	CASSNGSPNEELFF
-	TRBJ1-1	TRBV3-1	many	TGTGCCAGCAGCCAATTAACATCCGACACTGAAGCTTTCTTT	CASSQLTSDTEAFF
TRBD1	TRBJ1-1	TRBV20-1	-	TGCAGTGCCGGACAGGGGGCGGATGAAGCTTTCTTT	CSAGQGADEAFF
-	TRBJ1-5	TRBV6-2/TRBV6-3	-	TGTGCCAGCAGTCCACTAAAGGTACAGCCCCAGCATTTT	CASSPLKVQPQHF
-	TRBJ2-2	TRBV19	few	TGTGCCAGTAGTATATGGCTAGGGGACACCGGGGAGCTGTTTTTT	CASSIWLGDTGELFF
-	TRBJ2-6	TRBV7-6	many	TGTGCCAGCAGCTTAGAGGTCTCTGGGGCCAACGTCCTGACTTTC	CASSLEVSGANVLTF
-	TRBJ2-3	TRBV3-1	few	TGTGCCAGCAGCCAAGTTGGGGGAACTAGCACAGATACGCAGTATTTT	CASSQVGGTSTDTQYF
-	TRBJ1-2	TRBV2	many	TGTGCCAGCAGTGCCGGGACACCATATGGCTACACCTTC	CASSAGTPYGYTF
-	TRBJ1-5	TRBV20-1	few	TGCAGTGCTATGACAGGCGATAATCAGCCCCAGCATTTT	CSAMTGDNQPQHF
-	TRBJ2-3	TRBV29-1	many	TGCAGCGTTGAACCGGGCACAGATACGCAGTATTTT	CSVEPGTDTQYF
-	TRBJ1-2	TRBV27	-	TGTGCCAGCAGTTCACGGACAAACACTAACTATGGCTACACCTTC	CASSSRTNTNYGYTF
-	TRBJ1-4	TRBV5-1	-	TGCGCCAGCAGCTGGACCCGGGCGGACGAAAAACTGTTTTTT	CASSWTRADEKLFF
-	TRBJ1-2	TRBV29-1	-	TGCAGCGTTGAACGTCTGGGGGGGGGAAGCTACACCTTC	CSVERLGGGSYTF
-	TRBJ1-5	TRBV27	-	TGTGCCAGCAGTTTTTACAGGGTGGATCAGCCCCAGCATTTT	CASSFYRVDQPQHF
TRBD1	TRBJ1-2	TRBV5-6	once	TGTGCCAGCAGCTTTGACAGGGGGAACTATGGCTACACCTTC	CASSFDRGNYGYTF
-	TRBJ2-1	TRBV7-9	-	TGTGCCAGCAGCCAAGCTCAACGATGGAATGAGCAGTTCTTC	CASSQAQRWNEQFF
TRBD2	TRBJ2-7	TRBV6-2/TRBV6-3	-	TGTGCCAGCAGTTATTCCCGCCTAGCGGCACTCTACGAGCAGTACTTC	CASSYSRLAALYEQYF
-	TRBJ1-1	TRBV20-1	once	TGCAGTGCTAGTGGGGCAGCAAAGAACACTGAAGCTTTCTTT	CSASGAAKNTEAFF
-	TRBJ2-3	TRBV7-9	-	TGTGCCAGCAGTCCCGGTGGGGGCGCAACAGATACGCAGTATTTT	CASSPGGGATDTQYF
-	TRBJ1-1	TRBV5-1	few	TGCGCCAGCAGCTTTTTCGGGCGTCGGGACACTGAAGCTTTCTTT	CASSFFGRRDTEAFF
-	TRBJ1-2	TRBV29-1	many	TGCAGCGCCATGGGCGGGGAATTCTATGGCTACACCTTC	CSAMGGEFYGYTF
-	TRBJ1-2	TRBV7-9	-	TGTGCCAGCAGCCGCCACGCAAACTATAGCTACACCTTC	CASSRHANYSYTF
TRBD2	TRBJ2-2	TRBV5-4	many	TGTGCCAGCAGTTTAGGACTAGCGAACACCGGGGAGCTGTTTTTT	CASSLGLANTGELFF
-	TRBJ2-7	TRBV7-9	-	TGTGCCAGCAGTCAGATCTACGAGCAGTACTTC	CASSQIYEQYF
-	TRBJ2-3	TRBV5-1	-	TGCGCCAGCAGCCTGAACAGAGGGTCATCAGATACGCAGTATTTT	CASSLNRGSSDTQYF
-	TRBJ1-1	TRBV18	-	TGTGCCAGCGCCAGGACAGTTATGAACACTGAAGCTTTCTTT	CASARTVMNTEAFF
-	TRBJ1-1	TRBV6-2/TRBV6-3	-	TGTGCCAGCACTGAGCTCGTCGAACACACTGAAGCTTTCTTT	CASTELVEHTEAFF
-	TRBJ1-4	TRBV11-2	-	TGTGCCGGCAGCTTAGGAGGCAGCTTAAATGAAAAACTGTTTTTT	CAGSLGGSLNEKLFF
TRBD1	TRBJ1-5	TRBV6-5	few	TGTGCCAGCAGCCCTACAGGGGACCCTAATCAGCCCCAGCATTTT	CASSPTGDPNQPQHF
-	TRBJ2-7	TRBV4-1	many	TGCGCCAGCAGCTATATCCAGGGGCCCTACGAGCAGTACTTC	CASSYIQGPYEQYF
TRBD2	TRBJ2-7	TRBV20-1	-	TGCAGTGCTAGAGTAGGACTAGCGGGAGTCTACGAGCAGTACTTC	CSARVGLAGVYEQYF
-	TRBJ2-7	TRBV5-1	-	TGCGCCAGCAGCCACGTCCCGGGTGCCTACGAGCAGTACTTC	CASSHVPGAYEQYF